The present T cell receptor (beta chain) was sequenced within a study of cytomegalovirus exposure and HLA in healthy donors. The PCR employed 60 Vbeta primers together with 13 Jbeta primers. Libraries were prepared by immunoSEQ multiplex PCR; TCRdb keeps only in-frame clonotypes and omits some of them. The table includes some 140,000 clones, 60% to 85% detected once. Between the trimmed V and J ends, which lost 4 bases and 5 bases, there was a span of 8 bases. The CDR3 runs to 12 residues. CDR1 is MNHNS and CDR2 is SASEGT in the germline V gene. Everyone who donated was a healthy bone marrow donor. The chain joins TRBV6-1 to TRBJ2-5; D remains unclear. The source material was PBMCs. The clonotype comes from a woman in her forties in good health and CMV-seronegative. CDR3 region: CASSATVETQYF. The DNA of the CDR3 is TGTGCCAGCAGTGCTACGGTGGAGACCCAGTACTTC.